A single sample is the source of the 12 T cell receptor beta chains below, sequenced in a study of CD8 T cells in ankylosing spondylitis. TCRdb processed the 5' RACE reads anew with MiXCR; each CDR3 protein has one entry. In the table there are about 340,000 distinct CDR3 sequences, over 12% of which are singletons. The sequencing input was blood, either unsorted or a sorted T cell fraction (not recorded which). The receptors derive from a male donor with ankylosing spondylitis or in good health (not recorded which).

The J gene is TRBJ2-5, the V gene TRBV2, with D perhaps matching TRBD2 (5 bases). The germline V gene has CDR1 SNHLY and CDR2 FYNNEI. The CDR3 runs to 14 residues. Trimming stripped 7 bases from V and 3 bases from J, with 15 bases between. The CDR3 coding sequence is TGTGCCAGCAAGCAAGTGGCCGGGAAAGAGACCCAGTACTTC. It encodes CASKQVAGKETQYF.

J is TRBJ1-6 and V is TRBV16; D is uncertain. Between the trimmed V and J ends, which lost 2 bases and 7 bases, there was a span of 12 bases. From germline, CDR1 is KGHSY and CDR2 FQNENV. The CDR3 is 15 residues long. In DNA form, the CDR3 reads TGTGCCAGCAGCCAAATTAATTTCCGCAATTCACCCCTCCACTTT. Its translation: CASSQINFRNSPLHF.

This clonotype was observed a few times. The chain is built from TRBV24-1 and TRBJ2-1; unclear D gene. The CDR3 consists of 12 residues. Germline V gene lookup returns CDR1 KGHDR and CDR2 SFDVKD. V dropped 5 bases and J dropped 9 bases, with 10 bases sitting between them. Written as DNA, the CDR3 is TGTGCCACCAGTGCTGTCCGAGGTGAGCAGTTCTTC. This translates into CATSAVRGEQFF.

This sequence joins TRBV20-1 and TRBJ2-7, with 9 nucleotides matching TRBD1. This CDR3 has 15 residues. Germline CDR1 reads DFQATT; CDR2 reads SNEGSKA (reference sequence). The V gene end was trimmed by 2 bases and the J gene end by 4 bases; junction bases not matched to a gene: 9. The DNA for the CDR3 is TGCAGTGCTAGACCCGGGACAGGGAGTTTTTACGAGCAGTACTTC. This codes for CSARPGTGSFYEQYF.

The chain employs TRBV6-5 and TRBJ1-3; no clear D gene. V lost 2 bases and J 4 bases, leaving 9 bases between the germline ends. Germline V lookup: CDR1 MNHEY, CDR2 SVGAGI. The CDR3 spans 14 residues. CDR3 DNA: TGTGCCAGCAGTTACAGCGGCAGGGGAAACACCATATATTTT. Encoded protein: CASSYSGRGNTIYF.

This clonotype was seen a few times. This rearrangement joins TRBV20-1 to TRBJ2-7, with D possibly being TRBD2 (5 bases). The V end lost 2 bases, the J end lost 0 bases, and 11 bases lay between the germline ends. Germline V gene data show CDR1 as DFQATT and CDR2 as SNEGSKA (reference sequence). CDR3 size: 14 residues. CDR3 bases: TGCAGTGCTAGAAGGGCGGGTCCCTCCTACGAGCAGTACTTC. Its protein is CSARRAGPSYEQYF.

This chain uses TRBV12-3 or TRBV12-4 with TRBJ1-2; maybe TRBD1 (6 bases). The CDR3 runs 13 residues. V was cut by 7 bases and J by 1 base, with 10 bases left in between. DNA of the CDR3: TGTGCCAGCACCTCGGACAGTAACTATGGCTACACCTTC. Translated, it gives CASTSDSNYGYTF.

In its sample, this clonotype was seen a few times. The V call is TRBV3-1, the J call TRBJ2-5, with 10 bases identical to TRBD1. The CDR3 runs to 17 residues. Per germline, CDR1 LGHDT and CDR2 YNNKEL (reference sequence). J gave up 7 bases and V 4 bases, and 15 bases lay outside the gene matches. The CDR3 DNA is TGTGCCAGCAGCCCCGGGTTACCGGGACAGGGGATTTTGACCCAGTACTTC. It yields the protein CASSPGLPGQGILTQYF.

The sample holds a few counts of this clonotype. The V call is TRBV12-3 or TRBV12-4, the J call TRBJ2-2; D is uncertain. The CDR3 has 14 residues. V lost 8 bases to trimming and J lost 5 bases, with 15 bases between them. The CDR3 here is CASVPALGTGELFF. The CDR3 bases are TGTGCCAGCGTTCCCGCCTTGGGGACCGGGGAGCTGTTTTTT.

Only a few counts were recorded for this clonotype. The CDR3 loop reads CASSVSGGETQYF. The CDR3 DNA reads TGCGCCAGCAGCGTCTCCGGTGGGGAGACCCAGTACTTC. The chain recombines TRBV5-1 with TRBJ2-5; D remains ambiguous. Germline V gene lookup returns CDR1 SGHRS and CDR2 YFSETQ. The CDR3 is made up of 13 amino acids. V gave up 4 bases and J gave up 5 bases, with 12 bases separating them.

The chain combines TRBV12-3 or TRBV12-4 with TRBJ1-2; 9 bases fit TRBD1. The CDR3 spans 14 residues. J gave up 6 bases and V 4 bases, and 6 bases lay outside the gene matches. For the CDR3, the DNA is TGTGCCAGCAGTTCGGGACAGGGTCTTCATGGCTACACCTTC. Its translation: CASSSGQGLHGYTF.

This clonotype was seen at least ten times. The genes are TRBV5-6 and TRBJ2-7, with a possible D match to TRBD2 (6 bases). V was cut by 5 bases and J by 2 bases, with 14 bases left in between. The CDR3 sequence is 14 residues long. Germline loops: CDR1 SGHDT, CDR2 YYEEEE. In nucleotides, the CDR3 is TGTGCCAGCAGTTGGGGACTGGGAACCTACGAGCAGTACTTC. It is translated as CASSWGLGTYEQYF. Full variable domain (missing parts from reference TRBV5-6 and TRBJ2-7): DAGVTQSPTHLIKTRGQQVTLRCSPKSGHDTVSWYQQALGQGPQFIFQYYEEEERQRGNFPDRFSGHQFPNYSSELNVNALLLGDSALYLCASSWGLGTYEQYFGPGTRLTVT.